This is a list of T cell receptor beta chains from one sample in a study of blood T cells in healthy people across ages. Each CDR3 protein is one row after TCRdb ran MiXCR on the 5' RACE reads. The sample has roughly 1,500,000 distinct CDR3 sequences; approximately 40% are singletons. Source material: blood. The source is a woman aged 18-29 years in good health. Both conserved end residues are part of each CDR3.

TRBV4-1	14	TRBJ2-1	CASSLGLAGEIRFF
TRBV21-1	14	TRBJ2-7	CASSPRGQGYEQYF
TRBV9	15	TRBJ2-7	CASSVEETRDYEQYF
TRBV7-2	13	TRBJ2-1	CASSPRDPNEQFF
TRBV5-5	17	TRBJ2-3	CASSLSGRGRLTDTQYF
TRBV7-9	14	TRBJ1-2	CASSHGGGNYGYTF
TRBV7-2	13	TRBJ2-3	CASKSRSADTQYF
TRBV5-8	15	TRBJ1-2	CASSSEQGWVYGHTF
TRBV6-1	12	TRBJ2-1	CANIRGGQTQFF
TRBV10-2	12	TRBJ2-7	CASWDLAYEQYF
TRBV20-1	10	TRBJ1-2	CSAPYRVGTF
TRBV2	15	TRBJ2-1	CASSEVGLAANEQFF
TRBV10-3	15	NA	CAITGGQSSYNEQYF
TRBV20-1	16	TRBJ1-1	CSASPTRQHMNTEAFF
TRBV29-1	13	TRBJ2-2	CSVATTGVGELFF
TRBV5-5	15	TRBJ2-3	CASSFQTGWADTQYF
TRBV4-1	20	TRBJ2-5	CASSPASRNLARQGGETQYF
TRBV21-1	15	TRBJ2-7	CASSPSWDGTYEQYF
TRBV5-1	16	TRBJ2-2	CASSLDLPSVTGELFF
TRBV7-2	14	TRBJ1-5	CASSLAATLWPQHF
TRBV5-1	15	TRBJ1-4	CASRDRSRRSEKLFF
TRBV29-1	14	TRBJ2-1	CSVSRQSSYNEQFF
TRBV4-1	16	TRBJ1-1	CASSPGTGMGNTEAFF
TRBV7-9	16	TRBJ2-1	CASSSLPTGKGNEQFF
TRBV9	13	TRBJ2-4	CASSVGESTVQYF